The clone carrying this T cell receptor (beta chain) has just a few counts. Sequencing was performed with immunoSEQ multiplex PCR; in TCRdb, only in-frame clones are kept and a portion is missing. This sample has about 200,000 clones, with nearly 90% found just once. This sample is drawn from a study of blood T cell repertoires in COVID-19. This CDR3 has 13 residues. Trimming took off 0 bases at V and 5 bases at J, with 7 bases between the two ends. The germline CDR1 and CDR2 sequences are SGHTA and FQGTGA. Source material: peripheral blood. The chain combines TRBV7-3 with TRBJ1-1; D possibly corresponds to TRBD1 (5 bases). This receptor was obtained from a man in his 60s with active or convalescent COVID-19. CDR3: CASSLTGGTEAFF. DNA for the CDR3: TGTGCCAGCAGCTTAACGGGGGGGACTGAAGCTTTCTTT.